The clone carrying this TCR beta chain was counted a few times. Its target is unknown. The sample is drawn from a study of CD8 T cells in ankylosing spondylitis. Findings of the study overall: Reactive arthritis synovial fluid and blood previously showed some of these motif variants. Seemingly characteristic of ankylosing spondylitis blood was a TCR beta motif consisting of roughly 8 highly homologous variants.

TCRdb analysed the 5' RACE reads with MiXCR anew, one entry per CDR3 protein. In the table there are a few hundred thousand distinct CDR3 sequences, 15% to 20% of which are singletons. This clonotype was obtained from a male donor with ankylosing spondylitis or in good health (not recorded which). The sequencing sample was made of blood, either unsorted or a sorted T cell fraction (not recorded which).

The CDR3 bases are TGTGCCAGCAGCCAAGCCCGAGTTAGGGACAATGAGCAGTTCTTC. The encoded protein is CASSQARVRDNEQFF. This chain joins TRBV3-1 and TRBJ2-1; D call uncertain. Germline V CDR1 and CDR2: LGHDT, YNNKEL (reference sequence). The CDR3 extends over 15 amino acids. Trimming shortened V by 1 base and J by 5 bases, and 12 bases separated the two germline ends.